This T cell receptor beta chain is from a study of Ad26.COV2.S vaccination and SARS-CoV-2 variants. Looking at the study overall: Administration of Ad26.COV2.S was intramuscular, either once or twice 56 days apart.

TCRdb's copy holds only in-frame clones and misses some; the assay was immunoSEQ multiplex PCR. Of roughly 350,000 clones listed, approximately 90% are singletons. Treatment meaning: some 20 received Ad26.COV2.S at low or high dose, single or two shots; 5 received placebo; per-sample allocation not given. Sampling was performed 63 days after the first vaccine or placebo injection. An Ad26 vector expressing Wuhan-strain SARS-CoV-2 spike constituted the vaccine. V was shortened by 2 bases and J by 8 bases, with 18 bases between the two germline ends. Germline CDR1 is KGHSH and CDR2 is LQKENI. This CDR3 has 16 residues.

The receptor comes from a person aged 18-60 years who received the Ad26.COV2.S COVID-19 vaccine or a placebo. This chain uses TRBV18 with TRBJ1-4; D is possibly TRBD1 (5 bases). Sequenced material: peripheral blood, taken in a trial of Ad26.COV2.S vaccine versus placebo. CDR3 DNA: TGTGCCAGCTCACCAGTCCAGGGAAGGTCGTCCGAAAAACTGTTTTTT. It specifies CASSPVQGRSSEKLFF.